These 4 T cell receptor beta chains share one sample of origin, sequenced in a study of blood T cells in healthy people across ages. The second PCR ran about 6 to 12 cycles with a sample-barcoded 5' primer and J-beta primers. MiXCR was run by TCRdb on the 5' RACE reads, yielding one entry per CDR3 protein. In the table there are about 680,000 distinct CDR3 sequences, around half of which are singletons. Sequencing was performed on blood. Receptor source: a woman aged 60-70 years in good health.

This clonotype was observed a single time. The chain carries TRBV7-2 and TRBJ2-4; D remains unclear. CDR3 length equals 15 residues. V was trimmed by 4 bases and J by 0 bases, leaving 10 bases between them. The V gene's germline CDR1 is SGHTA and CDR2 FQGNSA. The CDR3 here is CASSSSVLAKNIQYF. CDR3 DNA: TGTGCCAGCAGCTCCTCCGTACTAGCCAAAAACATTCAGTACTTC. The whole variable domain, remainder taken from reference TRBV7-2 and TRBJ2-4, is GAGVSQSPSNKVTEKGKDVELRCDPISGHTALYWYRQSLGQGLEFLIYFQGNSAPDKSGLPSDRFSAERTGGSVSTLTIQRTQQEDSAVYLCASSSSVLAKNIQYFGAGTRLSVL.

This chain uses TRBV29-1 with TRBJ1-1, with a tentative D call TRBD1 (6 bases). The CDR3 extends over 13 amino acids. Looked up from germline, CDR1 is SQVTM and CDR2 is ANQGSEA. V shed 6 bases and J shed 2 bases, with 13 bases lying between them. The CDR3 sequence is CSVSGGTNTEAFF. CDR3 DNA sequence: TGCAGCGTAAGTGGGGGGACAAACACTGAAGCTTTCTTT.

V usage is TRBV29-1 and J usage is TRBJ1-1; 7 bases agree with TRBD1. The CDR3 spans 12 residues. V dropped 7 bases and J dropped 1; count of bases not matched to a gene: 3. Germline V gene lookup returns CDR1 SQVTM and CDR2 ANQGSEA. CDR3 loop: CSAGQSNTEAFF. CDR3 nucleotides: TGCAGCGCGGGACAGTCGAACACTGAAGCTTTCTTT.

The chain is built from TRBV20-1 and TRBJ1-6, with TRBD1 matching over 9 bases. CDR1 DFQATT and CDR2 SNEGSKA come from the germline V gene (reference sequence). The CDR3 is made up of 14 amino acids. V trimming: 3 bases; J trimming: 7 bases; junction bases outside the gene matches: 4. CDR3 loop: CSASPGTGNSPLHF. The CDR3 DNA reads TGCAGTGCTAGCCCTGGGACAGGGAATTCACCCCTCCACTTT.